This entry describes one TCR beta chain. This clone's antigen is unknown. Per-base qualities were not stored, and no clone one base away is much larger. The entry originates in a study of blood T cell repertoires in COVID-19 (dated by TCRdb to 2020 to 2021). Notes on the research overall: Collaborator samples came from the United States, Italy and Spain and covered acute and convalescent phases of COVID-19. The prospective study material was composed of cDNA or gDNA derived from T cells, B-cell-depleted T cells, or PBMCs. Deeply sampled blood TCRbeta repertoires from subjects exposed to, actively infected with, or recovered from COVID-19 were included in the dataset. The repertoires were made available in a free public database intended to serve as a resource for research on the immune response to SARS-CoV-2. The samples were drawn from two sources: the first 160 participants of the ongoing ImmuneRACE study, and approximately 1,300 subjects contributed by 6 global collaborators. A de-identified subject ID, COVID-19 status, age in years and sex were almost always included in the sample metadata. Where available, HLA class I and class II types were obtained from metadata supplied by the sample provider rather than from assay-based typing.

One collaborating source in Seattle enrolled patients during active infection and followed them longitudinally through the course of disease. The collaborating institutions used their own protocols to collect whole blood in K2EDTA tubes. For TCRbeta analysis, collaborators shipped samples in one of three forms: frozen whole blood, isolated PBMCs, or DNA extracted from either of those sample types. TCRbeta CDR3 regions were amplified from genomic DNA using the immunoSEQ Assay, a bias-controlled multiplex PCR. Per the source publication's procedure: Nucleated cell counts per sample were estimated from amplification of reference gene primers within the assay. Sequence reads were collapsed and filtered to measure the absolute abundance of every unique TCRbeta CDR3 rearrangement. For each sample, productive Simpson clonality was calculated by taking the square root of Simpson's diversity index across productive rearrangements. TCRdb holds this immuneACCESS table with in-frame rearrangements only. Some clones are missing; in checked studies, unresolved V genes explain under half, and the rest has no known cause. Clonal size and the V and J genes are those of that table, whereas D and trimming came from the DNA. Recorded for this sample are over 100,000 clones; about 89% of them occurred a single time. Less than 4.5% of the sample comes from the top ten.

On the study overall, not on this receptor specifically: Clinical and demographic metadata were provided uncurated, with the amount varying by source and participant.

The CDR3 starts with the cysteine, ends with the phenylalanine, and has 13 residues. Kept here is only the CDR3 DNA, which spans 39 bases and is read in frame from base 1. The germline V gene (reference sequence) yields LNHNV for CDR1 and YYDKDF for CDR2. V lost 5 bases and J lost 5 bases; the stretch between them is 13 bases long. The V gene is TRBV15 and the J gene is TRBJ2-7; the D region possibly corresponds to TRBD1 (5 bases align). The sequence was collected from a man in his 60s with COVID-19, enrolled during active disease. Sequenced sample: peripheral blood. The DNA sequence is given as TGTGCCACCAGCGCACGTCAGGGAAACGAGCAGTACTTC. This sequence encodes CATSARQGNEQYF.